The source of this T cell receptor (beta chain) is a study of control samples from healthy donors and cancer patients. The V end lost 1 base, the J end lost 3 bases, and 2 bases lay between the germline ends. This CDR3 has 12 residues. CDR1 is SGHTS, CDR2 YDEGEE, per germline. The method was immunoSEQ multiplex PCR; TCRdb's version includes in-frame clones alone and lacks a portion of them. The repertoire consists of about 220,000 clones, with roughly 94% occurring once and the leading ten covering approximately 1.4%. The chain has TRBV5-8 and TRBJ1-5; no clear D gene. The clonotype originates from a man over 45 in good health. The sequencing sample was made of blood. CDR3 sequence reads: CASSLFNQPQHF. The CDR3 DNA follows: TGTGCCAGCAGCTTGTTCAATCAGCCCCAGCATTTT.